The clone carrying this TCR beta chain was recorded many times. This record comes from a study of identical twins. V lost 2 bases to trimming and J lost 6 bases, with 13 bases between them. The V gene's germline CDR1 is LGHNT and CDR2 FRNRAP. This CDR3 is built from 15 residues. TCRdb recomputed calls from the 5' RACE reads with MiXCR, one row per CDR3 protein. The profile covers some 230,000 distinct CDR3 sequences, with over 5% appearing a single time and roughly 15% taken by the ten largest. This same sample was also part of a study on T cells expressing NK-cell markers. According to that study: Among eight sequenced donors, seven carried HCMV seropositivity while one was seronegative. What restricted sorting to alpha-beta TCR T cells in several experiments was an anti-gamma-delta TCR antibody.

The specimen sequenced was CD8+ T cells sorted from blood. The V call is TRBV12-5, the J call TRBJ2-2, with D perhaps given as TRBD1 or TRBD2 (6 bases each). This clonotype was sampled from a young woman in good health. CDR3 sequence: CASGLSGAYPGELFF. The DNA for the CDR3 is TGTGCTAGTGGTTTGTCGGGGGCTTACCCCGGGGAGCTGTTTTTT.